This section outlines one T cell receptor beta chain sequence together with its context. Some clones are missing from TCRdb's copy, which holds only in-frame ones; the method was immunoSEQ multiplex PCR. The repertoire holds 210,000 or so clones, with 84% as singletons. Those enrolled, adults aged about 18 to 89 years, came from some 23 US areas. Participants had their cohort set by participant-reported clinical history. This entry is derived from a study of blood T cell repertoires in COVID-19. Across the study: PBMCs, B-cell-depleted T cells, or T cells were the source of the cDNA or gDNA that made up the material.

Germline CDR1 reads MNHEY; CDR2 reads SVGEGT. The CDR3 is made up of 14 amino acids. V was clipped by 4 bases and J by 2 bases, with 11 bases between them. The sequence derives from a man in his 60s who had recovered from COVID-19. Specimen: PBMCs or T cells enriched from blood (not recorded which). J is TRBJ2-5 and V is TRBV6-2 or TRBV6-3; D might be TRBD1 (5 bases). DNA for the CDR3: TGTGCCAGCAGTTTAGTTAGGGGACAAGAGACCCAGTACTTC. Amino acids: CASSLVRGQETQYF.